The rows below give T cell receptor beta chains drawn from one sample of a study of shared clonotypes between healthy human individuals. TCRdb keeps only in-frame clones here, not all; method: immunoSEQ multiplex PCR. The data contain about 2.2 million clones, just over 90% of them singletons. Sequenced sample: naive CD8+ T cells from PBMCs. The source of these receptors is a man younger than 30 in good health. Some clones in this sample may be carry-over from other donors' samples. Both conserved end residues are part of each CDR3. A D gene is named only where the DNA matches it firmly. Size values are once, few and many counts, or a class for expanded clones, and some rows have none.

D gene: .; J gene: TRBJ2-5; clone size: .; V gene: TRBV6-4; CDR3 DNA: TGTGCCAGCTTAGACTACAAAGAGACCCAGTACTTC; CDR3 protein: CASLDYKETQYF
D gene: .; J gene: TRBJ2-4; clone size: once; V gene: TRBV29-1; CDR3 DNA: TGCAGCGTTGAAGTTGGCAGAAACATTCAGTACTTC; CDR3 protein: CSVEVGRNIQYF
D gene: .; J gene: TRBJ2-1; clone size: .; V gene: TRBV6-5; CDR3 DNA: TGTGCCAGCAGTTACCGGGACCCTATCCCCAATGAGCAGTTCTTC; CDR3 protein: CASSYRDPIPNEQFF
D gene: .; J gene: TRBJ2-1; clone size: .; V gene: TRBV2; CDR3 DNA: TGTGCCAGCAGTGACGGGCTAGCGTACAATGAGCAGTTCTTC; CDR3 protein: CASSDGLAYNEQFF
D gene: .; J gene: TRBJ2-7; clone size: .; V gene: TRBV28; CDR3 DNA: TGTGCCAGCAGTTTGGAGTATCGGGGCTCCTACGAGCAGTACTTC; CDR3 protein: CASSLEYRGSYEQYF
D gene: .; J gene: TRBJ2-3; clone size: .; V gene: TRBV7-9; CDR3 DNA: TGTGCCAGCAGCTCCCCCCCCGACGAAAGCACAGATACGCAGTATTTT; CDR3 protein: CASSSPPDESTDTQYF
D gene: .; J gene: TRBJ1-2; clone size: few; V gene: TRBV7-2; CDR3 DNA: TGTGCCATCCCTGGCAGGGGTGACGGCTACACCTTC; CDR3 protein: CAIPGRGDGYTF
D gene: TRBD2; J gene: TRBJ2-5; clone size: .; V gene: TRBV13; CDR3 DNA: TGTGCCAGCAGCCCGGGACTAGCGGAGACCCAGTACTTC; CDR3 protein: CASSPGLAETQYF
D gene: .; J gene: TRBJ1-2; clone size: once; V gene: TRBV7-9; CDR3 DNA: TGTGCCAGCAGCTTAGCTCCTACTCTGGGGGGCTACACCTTC; CDR3 protein: CASSLAPTLGGYTF
D gene: .; J gene: TRBJ2-7; clone size: few; V gene: TRBV4-1; CDR3 DNA: TGCGCCAGCAGCCATCCGTGGGTCGACGAGCAGTACTTC; CDR3 protein: CASSHPWVDEQYF
D gene: .; J gene: TRBJ2-1; clone size: .; V gene: TRBV20-1; CDR3 DNA: TGCAGTGCTCCCCAAGGCAATGAGCAGTTCTTC; CDR3 protein: CSAPQGNEQFF
D gene: TRBD1; J gene: TRBJ2-1; clone size: .; V gene: TRBV2; CDR3 DNA: TGTGCCAGCAGTGAATCAACAGGGGACCGTGAGCAGTTCTTC; CDR3 protein: CASSESTGDREQFF
D gene: TRBD1; J gene: TRBJ2-7; clone size: .; V gene: TRBV5-1; CDR3 DNA: TGCGCCAGCAGCCTGGGACAGGGATTCTACGAGCAGTACTTC; CDR3 protein: CASSLGQGFYEQYF
D gene: .; J gene: TRBJ1-1; clone size: .; V gene: TRBV30; CDR3 DNA: TGTGCCTGGAGTGTATACGGGGGGGGAGCTTTCTTT; CDR3 protein: CAWSVYGGGAFF
D gene: .; J gene: TRBJ2-2; clone size: .; V gene: TRBV7-6; CDR3 DNA: TGTGCCAGCAGCGAAAGACACCAGGGAAGAGTCACCGGGGAGCTGTTTTTT; CDR3 protein: CASSERHQGRVTGELFF
D gene: .; J gene: TRBJ2-6; clone size: .; V gene: TRBV29-1; CDR3 DNA: TGCAGCGTTGACAGCTGGGCCTCTGGGGCCAACGTCCTGACTTTC; CDR3 protein: CSVDSWASGANVLTF
D gene: .; J gene: TRBJ2-1; clone size: .; V gene: TRBV7-8; CDR3 DNA: TGTGCCAGCAGCGCGTTAGACTGGGGGCGAGTGTTCTTC; CDR3 protein: CASSALDWGRVFF
D gene: .; J gene: TRBJ2-1; clone size: .; V gene: TRBV4-3; CDR3 DNA: TGCGCCAGCAGCCAAGAGGTGGCAGGCGCCTCCTACAATGAGCAGTTCTTC; CDR3 protein: CASSQEVAGASYNEQFF
D gene: .; J gene: TRBJ2-5; clone size: .; V gene: TRBV27; CDR3 DNA: TGTGCCAGCAGCCTAATAGGGGGGGCGGAGACCCAGTACTTC; CDR3 protein: CASSLIGGAETQYF
D gene: .; J gene: TRBJ1-1; clone size: .; V gene: TRBV15; CDR3 DNA: TGTGCCACCGGGCGTAGGGATGGCACTGAAGCTTTCTTT; CDR3 protein: CATGRRDGTEAFF
D gene: .; J gene: TRBJ2-3; clone size: .; V gene: TRBV6-1; CDR3 DNA: TGTGCCAGCAGTCCCGGGACGACAGATACGCAGTATTTT; CDR3 protein: CASSPGTTDTQYF
D gene: .; J gene: TRBJ2-2; clone size: .; V gene: TRBV7-9; CDR3 DNA: TGTGCCAGCAGCTTGGTCTTTAACACCGGGGAGCTGTTTTTT; CDR3 protein: CASSLVFNTGELFF
D gene: TRBD1; J gene: TRBJ1-5; clone size: once; V gene: TRBV7-8; CDR3 DNA: TGTGCCAGCAGCTCTAGGGACAGTTTGACCCAGCCCCAGCATTTT; CDR3 protein: CASSSRDSLTQPQHF
D gene: .; J gene: TRBJ2-1; clone size: .; V gene: TRBV5-1; CDR3 DNA: TGCGCCAGCACGCTCTCGTCGGGGTACAATGAGCAGTTCTTC; CDR3 protein: CASTLSSGYNEQFF
D gene: TRBD1; J gene: TRBJ2-1; clone size: .; V gene: TRBV27; CDR3 DNA: TGTGCCAGCAGTTTATCTTGGACAGGGGAAGAGCAGTTCTTC; CDR3 protein: CASSLSWTGEEQFF
D gene: .; J gene: TRBJ1-1; clone size: .; V gene: TRBV5-5; CDR3 DNA: TGTGCCAGCACCTTTGGAGGTCCAGGGACTGAAGCTTTCTTT; CDR3 protein: CASTFGGPGTEAFF
D gene: .; J gene: TRBJ2-7; clone size: .; V gene: TRBV30; CDR3 DNA: TGTGCCTTCACAACTGTCCGCCACGAGCAGTACTTC; CDR3 protein: CAFTTVRHEQYF
D gene: .; J gene: TRBJ1-3; clone size: .; V gene: TRBV5-5; CDR3 DNA: TGCCCCGGGGGTTACTCTGGAAACACCATATATTTT; CDR3 protein: CPGGYSGNTIYF
D gene: TRBD1; J gene: TRBJ2-1; clone size: .; V gene: TRBV7-9; CDR3 DNA: TGTGCCAGCAGCCAACAGGGGAATGAGCAGTTCTTC; CDR3 protein: CASSQQGNEQFF
D gene: .; J gene: TRBJ2-7; clone size: .; V gene: TRBV27; CDR3 DNA: TGTGCCAGCACCCCAAAGACAGGACCCTACGAGCAGTACTTC; CDR3 protein: CASTPKTGPYEQYF
D gene: TRBD1; J gene: TRBJ2-7; clone size: .; V gene: TRBV27; CDR3 DNA: TGTGCCAGCAGTGTTCGAGACAGGGTATCCTACGAGCAGTACTTC; CDR3 protein: CASSVRDRVSYEQYF
D gene: .; J gene: TRBJ1-1; clone size: .; V gene: TRBV27; CDR3 DNA: TGTGCCAGCTTCCCGTTCCAAGGTGGCACTGAAGCTTTCTTT; CDR3 protein: CASFPFQGGTEAFF
D gene: TRBD2; J gene: TRBJ2-1; clone size: .; V gene: TRBV27; CDR3 DNA: TGTGCCAGCAGTTCCATCATGACTAGCGCCTACAATGAGCAGTTCTTC; CDR3 protein: CASSSIMTSAYNEQFF
D gene: .; J gene: TRBJ2-1; clone size: .; V gene: TRBV6-5; CDR3 DNA: TGTGCCAGCAGTCCCGGTAGCTCCTACAATGAGCAGTTCTTC; CDR3 protein: CASSPGSSYNEQFF
D gene: .; J gene: TRBJ1-1; clone size: .; V gene: TRBV25-1; CDR3 DNA: TGTGCCAGCAGAAGCGTCCTTGAGGACAGTCATGAAGCTTTCTTT; CDR3 protein: CASRSVLEDSHEAFF
D gene: .; J gene: TRBJ2-3; clone size: .; V gene: TRBV14; CDR3 DNA: TGTGCCAGCAGCCCGGCCCAGAAGGATACGCAGTATTTT; CDR3 protein: CASSPAQKDTQYF
D gene: TRBD1; J gene: TRBJ2-3; clone size: .; V gene: TRBV28; CDR3 DNA: TGTGCCAGCAGCACGGGACAGGGCGAGAATTTT; CDR3 protein: CASSTGQGENF
D gene: .; J gene: TRBJ2-5; clone size: .; V gene: TRBV28; CDR3 DNA: TGTGCCAGCAGTTTATACGGGCAGCAAGAGACCCAGTACTTC; CDR3 protein: CASSLYGQQETQYF
D gene: .; J gene: TRBJ2-5; clone size: once; V gene: TRBV10-3; CDR3 DNA: TGTGCCATCAGTGAGTCGGACTACCAAGAGACCCAGTACTTC; CDR3 protein: CAISESDYQETQYF
D gene: TRBD1; J gene: TRBJ2-7; clone size: .; V gene: TRBV12-5; CDR3 DNA: TGTGCTAGTGGTTCCCCCTCCAACCATGAACGGACAGGGGGGACGTACGAGCAGTACTTC; CDR3 protein: CASGSPSNHERTGGTYEQYF
D gene: TRBD1; J gene: TRBJ1-4; clone size: .; V gene: TRBV5-5; CDR3 DNA: TGTGCCAGCAGCCTGGGACAGGGAGGGTTGGCAACTAATGAAAAACTGTTTTTT; CDR3 protein: CASSLGQGGLATNEKLFF
D gene: .; J gene: TRBJ1-5; clone size: once; V gene: TRBV7-8; CDR3 DNA: TGTGCCAGCAGCTTAGTTCTTAGCAATCAGCCCCAGCATTTT; CDR3 protein: CASSLVLSNQPQHF
D gene: .; J gene: TRBJ2-7; clone size: .; V gene: TRBV6-1; CDR3 DNA: TGTGCCAGCAGTGAATATAGGCAGGGCTACGAGCAGTACTTC; CDR3 protein: CASSEYRQGYEQYF
D gene: .; J gene: TRBJ2-5; clone size: .; V gene: TRBV29-1; CDR3 DNA: TGCAGCGTTGATGGGGGGGGGCCCCAAGAGACCCAGTACTTC; CDR3 protein: CSVDGGGPQETQYF
D gene: TRBD2; J gene: TRBJ2-3; clone size: .; V gene: TRBV5-6; CDR3 DNA: TGTGCCAGCAGCCGGGGGAGCGGGAGGGCAGGAGATACGCAGTATTTT; CDR3 protein: CASSRGSGRAGDTQYF
D gene: TRBD1; J gene: TRBJ2-2; clone size: .; V gene: TRBV10-1; CDR3 DNA: TGCGCCAGTAAACCGGGACAGGGAATCACCGGGGAGCTGTTTTTT; CDR3 protein: CASKPGQGITGELFF
D gene: .; J gene: TRBJ2-7; clone size: .; V gene: TRBV6-1; CDR3 DNA: TGTGCCAGCAGTGAAGCGTTCGGGGAGCAGTACTTC; CDR3 protein: CASSEAFGEQYF
D gene: .; J gene: TRBJ1-1; clone size: .; V gene: TRBV11-1; CDR3 DNA: TGTGCCAGCAGCCCCATTCGTGCATATAGTCTGCCCGAGGCTTTCTTT; CDR3 protein: CASSPIRAYSLPEAFF
D gene: TRBD2; J gene: TRBJ2-7; clone size: .; V gene: TRBV27; CDR3 DNA: TGTGCCAGCAGTTTATCAGCTAGCGGATTGGCCTACGAGCAGTACTTC; CDR3 protein: CASSLSASGLAYEQYF
D gene: TRBD1; J gene: TRBJ1-4; clone size: .; V gene: TRBV5-6; CDR3 DNA: TGTGCCAGCAGCTCCGGGACAGGGATTGAAAAACTGTTTTTT; CDR3 protein: CASSSGTGIEKLFF
D gene: TRBD1; J gene: TRBJ2-2; clone size: once; V gene: TRBV2; CDR3 DNA: TGTGCCAGCGGGGACAGGCTGAACACCGGGGAGCTGTTTTTT; CDR3 protein: CASGDRLNTGELFF
D gene: TRBD1; J gene: TRBJ2-1; clone size: .; V gene: TRBV27; CDR3 DNA: TGTGCCAGCAGTCTCTTGGGACAGGGCAATGAGCAGTTCTTC; CDR3 protein: CASSLLGQGNEQFF